Following are 8 T cell receptor beta chains from one sample sequenced in a study of CD8 T cells in Susac syndrome. RNA, at about 0.45 to 1 ug, was reverse transcribed with random hexamers. TCRdb re-called the immunoSEQ multiplex PCR reads with MiXCR, one entry per CDR3 protein. The repertoire holds about 60,000 distinct CDR3 sequences, with roughly nine tenths as singletons. The material sequenced was CD8+ T cells from PBMCs. These TCRs come from a human donor in good health.

V usage is TRBV12-3 or TRBV12-4 and J usage is TRBJ2-5; the D gene is possibly TRBD2 (5 bases). The CDR3 loop spans 17 amino acids. The V and J ends lost 6 bases and 1 base respectively, with 21 bases between them. For the CDR3, the DNA is TGTGCCAGCAGCCCGGGAAACGAACTCGGTCGCCAAGAGACCCAGTACTTC. It yields the protein CASSPGNELGRQETQYF.

This chain links TRBV6-4 with TRBJ2-6, with D maybe TRBD1 (5 bases). Trimming pared 2 bases from V and 0 bases from J, leaving 5 bases between. Looked up from germline, CDR1 is MRHNA and CDR2 is SNTAGT. The CDR3 spans 15 residues. For the CDR3, the DNA is TGTGCCAGCAGTGACAGGGGCTCTGGGGCCAACGTCCTGACTTTC. Translated, it gives CASSDRGSGANVLTF.

V and J are TRBV6-6 and TRBJ2-5; D possibly corresponds to TRBD1 (7 bases). The germline V gene has CDR1 MNHNY and CDR2 SVGAGI (reference sequence). The V and J ends lost 2 bases and 3 bases respectively, with 16 bases between them. The CDR3 loop spans 16 amino acids. CDR3 in amino acids: CASSYTQGGPEETQYF. DNA for the CDR3: TGTGCCAGCAGTTACACCCAGGGGGGTCCAGAAGAGACCCAGTACTTC.

The rearrangement uses TRBV29-1 and TRBJ2-4; no clear D. The CDR3 loop spans 15 amino acids. CDR1 and CDR2 from the germline V gene are SQVTM and ANQGSEA. Between the trimmed V and J ends, which lost 4 bases and 0 bases, there was a span of 13 bases. DNA of the CDR3: TGCAGCGTTGCCGGCGACCAACTAGCCAAAAACATTCAGTACTTC. Protein sequence: CSVAGDQLAKNIQYF.

The gene calls are TRBV19 and TRBJ2-7; D gene unclear. In germline, CDR1 is LNHDA, CDR2 SQIVND (reference sequence). The CDR3 has 14 amino acids. V was clipped by 4 bases and J by 0 bases, with 10 bases between them. The CDR3 spells CASSNTGPSYEQYF. CDR3 in DNA: TGTGCCAGTAGTAACACGGGTCCCTCCTACGAGCAGTACTTC.

The J gene is TRBJ2-2, the V gene TRBV27; D call uncertain. Per germline, CDR1 MNHEY and CDR2 SMNVEV (reference sequence). Trimming took 5 bases from V and 2 from J, leaving 6 bases between them. The CDR3 has 13 amino acids. The CDR3 bases are TGTGCCAGCAGTCCCGTAAACACCGGGGAGCTGTTTTTT. It translates to CASSPVNTGELFF.

Concerning this clonotype itself: One end of the junction does not line up with germline, which may come from a read error. This chain connects TRBV9 to TRBJ1-1; tentative D call: TRBD1 (6 bases). This CDR3 is 15 amino acids long. Per germline, CDR1 SGDLS and CDR2 YYNGEE. The CDR3 protein is CASSVGGQLNTEAFF. In DNA, the CDR3 is TGTGCCAGCAGCGTAGGGGGGCAGCTGAACACTGAGGCTTTCTTT.

This rearrangement joins TRBV5-1 to TRBJ2-1; D is ambiguous. V was cut by 6 bases and J by 3 bases, with 19 bases left in between. The CDR3 is made up of 16 amino acids. Germline V gene lookup returns CDR1 SGHRS and CDR2 YFSETQ. In DNA, the CDR3 is TGCGCCAGCACCCCTACCCCGTCCACTATCTACAATGAGCAGTTCTTC. This encodes CASTPTPSTIYNEQFF.